The 8 T cell receptor beta chains presented below share a single source sample, sequenced in a study of CD4 T cells in relation to SARS-CoV-2 and coronaviruses. No antigen is known for these receptors. Assay: immunoSEQ multiplex PCR; the TCRdb copy retains only in-frame clones and omits some. Here the sample spans about 38,000 clones, roughly 80% being singletons. Material: memory CD4+ T cells from PBMCs, cultured in vitro. These receptors were collected from an adult with COVID-19.

The chain has TRBV5-4 and TRBJ2-1; TRBD1 aligns across 11 bases. V lost 4 bases, J lost 2 bases, and 8 bases stayed unmatched. Germline values: CDR1 SGHNT, CDR2 YYREEE (reference sequence). CDR3 length: 17 amino acids. For the CDR3, the DNA is TGTGCCAGCAGCCCGGGTTGGGGACAGGGGGCCTACAATGAGCAGTTCTTC. Encoded protein: CASSPGWGQGAYNEQFF.

The V gene is TRBV21-1, the J gene TRBJ2-7; TRBD2 reflects the table's D call only, with no check against the DNA. TRBV21-1 is deemed a pseudogene. This CDR3 comprises 13 residues. The CDR3 DNA follows: TGTGCCAGCCCACCGGGACTAGCAGGGGAGCAGTACTTC. Protein sequence: CASPPGLAGEQYF.

CDR3 DNA sequence: TGTGCCAGCAGTCCGGGACAGGGGGTTGATGAGCAGTTCTTC. Its protein is CASSPGQGVDEQFF. The genes are TRBV6-6 and TRBJ2-1; 11 nucleotides match TRBD1. Germline lookup yields CDR1 MNHNY and CDR2 SVGAGI (reference sequence). V shed 5 bases, J shed 8 bases, and the junction held 5 bases outside the gene matches. This CDR3 comprises 14 residues.

V gene TRBV30 combines with J gene TRBJ2-7; D possibly corresponds to TRBD2 (6 bases). The CDR3 is 17 residues long. The V gene's germline CDR1 is GTSNPN and CDR2 SVGIG (reference sequence). V lost 0 bases and J lost 0, with 18 bases in between. Written as DNA, the CDR3 is TGTGCCTGGAGTGTAATTTTAGGGCTAGCGAGCTCCTACGAGCAGTACTTC. This encodes CAWSVILGLASSYEQYF.

DNA of the CDR3: TGTGCCAGCAGTTTATTGGGTCTAGCGGGAGGCGAGACCCAGTACTTC. Its protein is CASSLLGLAGGETQYF. V gene TRBV27 combines with J gene TRBJ2-5, with 11 bases matching TRBD2. Per the germline V gene, CDR1 is MNHEY and CDR2 is SMNVEV (reference sequence). Unmatched junction bases numbered 6, after V lost 1 base and J lost 5 bases. CDR3 size: 16 residues.

This clone was found once. The chain links TRBV7-6 to TRBJ2-1; TRBD2 matches at 14 bases. This CDR3 comprises 17 residues. V was pared by 1 base and J by 4 bases, with 3 bases of the junction left unmatched. Germline V gene data show CDR1 as SGHVS and CDR2 as FNYEAQ. CDR3 residues: CASSLGGTSGSYNEQFF. The DNA of the CDR3 is TGTGCCAGCAGCTTAGGGGGGACTAGCGGGAGTTACAATGAGCAGTTCTTC.

The rearrangement uses TRBV7-2 and TRBJ2-2, with D maybe TRBD1 (5 bases). CDR3 length equals 21 residues. The germline V gene has CDR1 SGHTA and CDR2 FQGNSA. The V and J ends lost 0 bases and 0 bases respectively, with 23 bases between them. The CDR3 DNA reads TGTGCCAGCAGCTTAGCCCTTAGACAGTTATCAACCTCTGCGAACACCGGGGAGCTGTTTTTT. This encodes CASSLALRQLSTSANTGELFF.

This clone came up once. This chain links TRBV25-1 with TRBJ2-2; D might be TRBD2 (5 bases). Germline loops: CDR1 MGHDK, CDR2 SYGVNS. This CDR3 has 15 residues. V lost 2 bases to trimming and J lost 3 bases, with 10 bases between them. CDR3 bases: TGTGCCAGCAGTGAACCCGGGCGGGACACCGGGGAGCTGTTTTTT. Its translation: CASSEPGRDTGELFF.